This TCR beta chain derives from a study of blood T cell repertoires in COVID-19. CDR3 size: 15 residues. Germline V gene data show CDR1 as KGHSH and CDR2 as LQKENI. Between the trimmed V and J ends, which lost 3 bases and 8 bases, there was a span of 19 bases. Original processing methods: Reference gene primer amplification in the assay estimated nucleated cell counts. The protocol was immunoSEQ multiplex PCR, while the TCRdb copy is restricted to in-frame clones and leaves out a portion. V, J and clone size are taken as reported in that table, and D and trimming were inferred from the DNA itself. The sample carries 150,000 to 170,000 clones, 83% recorded once.

The chain combines TRBV18 with TRBJ1-2, with D possibly TRBD1 on 6 matching bases. The sample taken for sequencing was peripheral blood. This clonotype originated in a woman in her fifties or sixties with COVID-19, enrolled during active disease. The CDR3 is CASSPETGGSKGYTF. The CDR3 DNA reads TGTGCCAGCTCACCCGAGACAGGTGGCTCAAAAGGCTACACCTTC. Full variable domain (remainder filled in from reference TRBV18 and TRBJ1-2): NAGVMQNPRHLVRRRGQEARLRCSPMKGHSHVYWYRQLPEEGLKFMVYLQKENIIDESGMPKERFSAEFPKEGPSILRIQQVVRGDSAAYFCASSPETGGSKGYTFGSGTRLTVV.